The rows below give T cell receptor beta chains drawn from one sample of a study of CD8+ T cells in alopecia areata. Only in-frame clones appear in the TCRdb table, and some are missing; sequencing was by immunoSEQ multiplex PCR. The table records around 140,000 clones, more than 85% of them present only once. The sample in question was CD8+ T cells sorted from blood, obtained at week 4, from a patient treated with tofacitinib. Source of these receptors: a human donor with alopecia areata. Each CDR3 is given with its conserved first and last residue. D genes are given only for firm matches. Some rows mark clone size as missing; the rest say once, few, many or name a class of expanded clone.

j_gene	d_gene	abundance	v_gene	CDR3aa	CDR3nt
TRBJ2-7	TRBD2	once	TRBV27	CASSARLAGSSYEQYF	TGTGCCAGCAGTGCCAGACTAGCGGGAAGCTCCTACGAGCAGTACTTC
TRBJ2-4	.	.	TRBV7-3	CASSLLPSAKNIQYF	TGTGCCAGCAGCTTACTCCCGTCCGCCAAAAACATTCAGTACTTC
TRBJ2-2	.	.	TRBV29-1	CSVTVSNTGELFF	TGCAGCGTTACGGTCTCGAACACCGGGGAGCTGTTTTTT
TRBJ2-3	.	.	TRBV7-8	CASSKTRSWADTQYF	TGTGCCAGCAGCAAGACGAGGAGTTGGGCAGATACGCAGTATTTT
TRBJ2-2	.	.	TRBV29-1	CSVGGQGTHTGELFF	TGCAGCGTTGGTGGTCAGGGCACGCACACCGGGGAGCTGTTTTTT
TRBJ2-1	.	.	TRBV27	CASSFSLGTNEQFF	TGTGCCAGCAGTTTCAGTTTGGGGACTAATGAGCAGTTCTTC
TRBJ2-2	TRBD2	once	TRBV4-1	CASSQESGRAGELFF	TGCGCCAGCAGCCAAGAAAGCGGGAGGGCCGGGGAGCTGTTTTTT
TRBJ2-5	TRBD2	.	TRBV4-1	CASSQRLAGGPIETQYF	TGCGCCAGCAGCCAAAGACTAGCGGGAGGGCCCATAGAGACCCAGTACTTC
TRBJ1-1	TRBD1	.	TRBV5-4	CASSATGTGNTEAFF	TGTGCCAGCAGCGCCACCGGGACAGGGAACACTGAAGCTTTCTTT
TRBJ2-7	.	.	TRBV30	CAGAAGETYEQYF	TGTGCCGGGGCGGCAGGGGAAACCTACGAGCAGTACTTC
TRBJ2-7	TRBD1	.	TRBV7-9	CASSFRDRVYEQYF	TGTGCCAGCAGCTTCCGGGACAGGGTCTACGAGCAGTACTTC
TRBJ2-2	TRBD2	.	TRBV2	CASSEPRDYLFF	TGTGCCAGCAGTGAACCACGGGACTACCTTTTTTTT
TRBJ2-7	.	.	TRBV29-1	CSVVGGLANEQYF	TGCAGCGTTGTGGGCGGACTCGCTAACGAGCAGTACTTC
TRBJ1-2	.	.	TRBV29-1	CSVQYGYTF	TGCAGCGTTCAGTATGGCTACACCTTC
TRBJ1-4	.	.	TRBV6-5	CASSSQTPATNEKLFF	TGTGCCAGCAGTTCCCAGACACCTGCAACTAATGAAAAACTGTTTTTT
TRBJ1-1	.	.	TRBV5-1	CASSLVGGTTEAFF	TGCGCCAGCAGCTTGGTTGGAGGGACTACTGAAGCTTTCTTT
TRBJ2-7	.	.	TRBV29-1	CSAWGEDTSSYEQYF	TGCAGCGCCTGGGGGGAGGACACCAGCTCCTACGAGCAGTACTTC
TRBJ2-3	.	.	TRBV25-1	CASSESPSTDTQYF	TGTGCCAGCAGTGAATCCCCTTCCACAGATACGCAGTATTTT
TRBJ2-1	.	.	TRBV7-6	CASSLSDEQFF	TGTGCCAGCAGCTTAAGTGACGAGCAGTTCTTC
TRBJ1-1	.	.	TRBV30	CAWMGLTNTEAFF	TGTGCCTGGATGGGGCTGACAAACACTGAAGCTTTCTTT
TRBJ2-3	.	.	TRBV7-3	CASSSMDGVFSTDTQYF	TGTGCCAGCAGCTCGATGGATGGGGTGTTCAGCACAGATACGCAGTATTTT
TRBJ2-7	.	.	TRBV27	CASSPGHLALEQYF	TGTGCCAGCAGTCCGGGACATTTGGCTTTAGAGCAGTACTTC
TRBJ2-6	.	.	TRBV7-3	CASSLTGSGANVLTF	TGTGCCAGCAGCTTAACAGGGTCTGGGGCCAACGTCCTGACTTTC
TRBJ2-7	.	once	TRBV14	CASSQAFQGEQYF	TGTGCCAGCAGCCAAGCGTTTCAAGGCGAGCAGTACTTC
TRBJ2-3	.	.	TRBV7-6	CASSTSSTDTQYF	TGTGCCAGCAGCACCAGTAGCACAGATACGCAGTATTTT
TRBJ2-1	.	.	TRBV20-1	CSAPRDHEQFF	TGCAGTGCGCCCCGGGACCATGAGCAGTTCTTC
TRBJ2-5	TRBD1	.	TRBV7-4	CASSLSERGQGDLETQYF	TGTGCCAGCAGCTTATCCGAGCGGGGACAGGGGGACTTAGAGACCCAGTACTTC
TRBJ2-3	TRBD2	.	TRBV5-6	CASSFSLGTTPDTQYF	TGTGCCAGCAGCTTCTCTTTAGGGACTACCCCAGATACGCAGTATTTT
TRBJ2-3	TRBD2	.	TRBV5-4	CASSLAGEGDTQYF	TGTGCCAGCAGCTTGGCGGGGGAGGGGGATACGCAGTATTTT
TRBJ2-3	.	.	TRBV5-6	CASSLGAYTQYF	TGTGCCAGCAGCTTGGGAGCTTATACGCAGTATTTT
TRBJ1-2	.	.	TRBV4-1	CASSHSVQYGYTF	TGCGCCAGCAGCCACTCTGTTCAGTATGGCTACACCTTC
TRBJ2-7	.	.	TRBV29-1	CSVTPDSAYEQYF	TGCAGCGTTACCCCGGACAGTGCCTACGAGCAGTACTTC
TRBJ1-1	.	.	TRBV19	CASTPGTATEAFF	TGTGCCAGTACCCCTGGGACGGCCACTGAAGCTTTCTTT
TRBJ2-1	TRBD1	.	TRBV7-3	CASSLGTGTYNEQFF	TGTGCCAGCAGCTTAGGGACAGGGACCTACAATGAGCAGTTCTTC
TRBJ2-5	TRBD2	.	TRBV27	CASSQRPKAGVGETQYF	TGTGCCAGCAGTCAGCGGCCGAAAGCGGGAGTAGGGGAGACCCAGTACTTC
TRBJ1-2	.	.	TRBV7-9	CASSLGGSLYGYTF	TGTGCCAGCAGCTTAGGAGGGTCTCTCTATGGCTACACCTTC
TRBJ2-7	.	once	TRBV27	CAARGVHEQYF	TGTGCCGCGAGAGGGGTACACGAGCAGTACTTC
TRBJ2-7	TRBD1	.	TRBV7-8	CASSPRQGLLPYEQYF	TGTGCCAGCAGCCCCCGACAGGGGCTTCTCCCCTACGAGCAGTACTTC
TRBJ2-1	.	.	TRBV30	CAWNLRAGPGGDEQFF	TGTGCCTGGAATCTCCGGGCGGGCCCCGGTGGGGATGAGCAGTTCTTC
TRBJ2-2	TRBD2	.	TRBV4-2	CASSQVLAGGNPSTGELFF	TGTGCCAGCAGCCAAGTCCTAGCGGGAGGTAATCCAAGCACCGGGGAGCTGTTTTTT
TRBJ2-7	TRBD2	.	TRBV11-2	CASSFGGAYEQYF	TGTGCCAGCAGCTTCGGGGGGGCCTACGAGCAGTACTTC